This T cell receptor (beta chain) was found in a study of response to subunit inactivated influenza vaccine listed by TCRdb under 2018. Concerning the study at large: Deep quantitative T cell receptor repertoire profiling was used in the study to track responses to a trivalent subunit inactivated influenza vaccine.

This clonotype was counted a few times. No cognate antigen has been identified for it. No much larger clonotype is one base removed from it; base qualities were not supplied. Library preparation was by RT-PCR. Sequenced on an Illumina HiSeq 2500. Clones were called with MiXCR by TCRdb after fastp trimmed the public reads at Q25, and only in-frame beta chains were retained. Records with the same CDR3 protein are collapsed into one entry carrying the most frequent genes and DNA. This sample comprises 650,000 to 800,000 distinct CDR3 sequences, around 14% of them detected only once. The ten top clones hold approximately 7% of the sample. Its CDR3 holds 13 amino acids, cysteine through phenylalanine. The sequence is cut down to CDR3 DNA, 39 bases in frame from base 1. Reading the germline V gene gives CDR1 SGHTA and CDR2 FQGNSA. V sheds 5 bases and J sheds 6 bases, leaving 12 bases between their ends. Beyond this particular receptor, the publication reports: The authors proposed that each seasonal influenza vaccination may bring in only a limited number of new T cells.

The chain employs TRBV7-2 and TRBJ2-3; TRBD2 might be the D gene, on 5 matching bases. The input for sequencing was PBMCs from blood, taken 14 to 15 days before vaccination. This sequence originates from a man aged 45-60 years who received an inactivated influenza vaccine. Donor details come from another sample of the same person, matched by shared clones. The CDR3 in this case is CASSQDWRDTQYF. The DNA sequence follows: TGTGCCAGCAGCCAGGACTGGCGGGATACGCAGTATTTT.